The rows below give T cell receptor beta chains drawn from one sample of a study of CD8 T cells in Susac syndrome. Each CDR3 protein is one row after TCRdb ran MiXCR on the immunoSEQ multiplex PCR reads. The table shows roughly 100,000 distinct CDR3 sequences, with roughly 96% occurring only once. The source material was CD8+ T cells from PBMCs. These receptor sequences come from a human donor with Susac syndrome. The conserved cysteine and the conserved F or W are not part of the CDR3 here. Size tells how often a clone was seen (once, few, many) or the class of an expanded clone, and some rows leave it out.

clone_size	v_call	j_call	cdr3_aa
-	TRBV20-1	TRBJ2-1	SVPTTGDGSYNEQF
-	TRBV16	TRBJ2-7	ASSQLRPDRRTYEQY
-	TRBV7-9	TRBJ2-7	ASSPLPQGPGSYEQY
-	TRBV12-3/TRBV12-4	TRBJ2-1	ASSSGTSGGNEQF
-	TRBV20-1	TRBJ1-6	SAREGTGARPLH
-	TRBV3-1	TRBJ2-1	ASSQGLTNEQF
-	TRBV11-2	TRBJ1-3	ASSLGTTVSGNTIY
-	TRBV29-1	TRBJ1-1	SVDRVTEAF
-	TRBV20-1	TRBJ2-5	SASVGGVGETQY
-	TRBV20-1	TRBJ2-1	SARGSQGPTYNEQF
-	TRBV7-2	TRBJ2-1	ASSLAGYGQF
-	TRBV19	TRBJ2-4	ASRSGPWESKNIQY
-	TRBV7-2	TRBJ2-1	ASSLAGQGVGNEQF
-	TRBV14	TRBJ1-6	ASSQGQDHNSPLH
once	TRBV20-1	TRBJ2-7	SARRQGYEQY
-	TRBV18	TRBJ1-4	ASSPPNSGTWGEKLF
-	TRBV20-1	TRBJ2-5	SARDGRRETQY
-	TRBV7-9	TRBJ1-2	ASSLGEPFYGYT
-	TRBV6-5	TRBJ1-4	ASSGGMEEKLF
-	TRBV29-1	TRBJ1-1	SVGASREDGSEAF
-	TRBV3-1	TRBJ1-1	ASSQVPGKDTEAF
-	TRBV27	TRBJ2-6	ASSARTGGVSGANVLT
once	TRBV5-1	TRBJ2-7	ASSLGDSLRYEQY
-	TRBV28	TRBJ1-1	ASSSRGRDTEAF
-	TRBV20-1	TRBJ2-3	SATPGQGSDTQY
-	TRBV4-1	TRBJ2-2	ASSQDPTGTGELF
-	TRBV29-1	TRBJ1-1	SVDRTGYPTEAF
-	TRBV7-3	TRBJ2-1	ASSLAPPSLGGYNGEQF
-	TRBV11-3	TRBJ1-6	ASSGRTGVSNSPLH